Presented here are 7 T cell receptor beta chains from one specimen sequenced in a study of cytomegalovirus exposure and HLA in healthy donors. Vbeta (60) and Jbeta (13) primers were used in the PCR. This table comes from immunoSEQ multiplex PCR, and its TCRdb copy is limited to in-frame clones, with some not included. The sample yields 130,000 or so clones, roughly four fifths seen once. Sequencing was carried out using PBMCs. These receptors all stem from a female donor in good health and CMV-seronegative.

DNA of the CDR3: TGCGCCAGCAGCCAAGATCCGGCAGGGCCTGATCAGCCCCAGCATTTT. This translates into CASSQDPAGPDQPQHF. V and J are TRBV4-1 and TRBJ1-5; weak D call: TRBD1 (5 bases). Germline V gene lookup returns CDR1 MGHRA and CDR2 YSYEKL. This CDR3 spans 16 amino acids. V lost 0 bases, J lost 5 bases, and 14 bases lay in between.

The gene calls are TRBV5-4 and TRBJ2-7; 7 bases are shared with TRBD2. The J segment lost 2 bases and the V segment lost 5 bases, leaving 13 bases of the junction unmatched. The CDR3 covers 16 residues. Germline-derived CDR1 and CDR2 are SGHNT and YYREEE (reference sequence). In DNA, the CDR3 is TGTGCCAGCAGGCCCAACCAGCGAGCGGGAACCTACGAGCAGTACTTC. Protein product: CASRPNQRAGTYEQYF.

The chain couples TRBV4-2 to TRBJ2-1; 7 nucleotides agree with TRBD2. The CDR3 extends over 15 amino acids. Germline-derived CDR1 and CDR2 are LGHNA and YNFKEQ. V lost 0 bases to trimming and J lost 9 bases; unmatched junction nucleotides: 8. DNA for the CDR3: TGTGCCAGCAGCCAAGAACGGCAGCGGGAAGGTGAGCAGTTCTTC. It yields the protein CASSQERQREGEQFF.

This chain uses TRBV19 with TRBJ2-2; D unclear. Germline lookup yields CDR1 LNHDA and CDR2 SQIVND (reference sequence). The V gene lost 3 bases and the J gene lost 5 bases, with 13 bases spanning the gap. This CDR3 contains 15 residues. CDR3 in amino acids: CASSMMNSLTGELFF. The CDR3, as DNA: TGTGCCAGTAGTATGATGAACAGCCTAACCGGGGAGCTGTTTTTT.

The chain employs TRBV7-9 and TRBJ2-7, with a tentative D call TRBD2 (5 bases). CDR3 length equals 14 residues. The V gene's germline CDR1 is SEHNR and CDR2 FQNEAQ (reference sequence). The germline V and J ends were trimmed by 5 bases and 3 bases, with 14 bases remaining between them. CDR3: CASSPPSKNYEQYF. CDR3 bases: TGTGCCAGCAGCCCACCTAGCAAGAACTACGAGCAGTACTTC.

V usage is TRBV11-2 and J usage is TRBJ1-1; 8 bases agree with TRBD1. This CDR3 comprises 14 residues. V shed 5 bases, J shed 4 bases, and the junction held 6 bases outside the gene matches. CDR1 SGHAT and CDR2 FQNNGV come from the germline V gene. For the CDR3, the DNA is TGTGCCAGCAGCCCGCGGACAGGGATCACTGAAGCTTTCTTT. Its protein is CASSPRTGITEAFF. Using reference TRBV11-2 and TRBJ1-1 for the parts outside the CDR3, the full variable domain is EAGVAQSPRYKIIEKRQSVAFWCNPISGHATLYWYQQILGQGPKLLIQFQNNGVVDDSQLPKDRFSAERLKGVDSTLKIQPAKLEDSAVYLCASSPRTGITEAFFGQGTRLTVV.

V gene TRBV10-3 combines with J gene TRBJ1-6; TRBD1 matches at 8 bases. Germline V lookup: CDR1 ENHRY, CDR2 SYGVKD. The length of the CDR3 is 16 residues. The ends lost 3 bases at V and 7 bases at J; junction bases unmatched: 8. Written as DNA, the CDR3 is TGTGCCATCAGTGATCTCGGACAGGGCGGGAATTCACCCCTCCACTTT. Protein sequence: CAISDLGQGGNSPLHF.